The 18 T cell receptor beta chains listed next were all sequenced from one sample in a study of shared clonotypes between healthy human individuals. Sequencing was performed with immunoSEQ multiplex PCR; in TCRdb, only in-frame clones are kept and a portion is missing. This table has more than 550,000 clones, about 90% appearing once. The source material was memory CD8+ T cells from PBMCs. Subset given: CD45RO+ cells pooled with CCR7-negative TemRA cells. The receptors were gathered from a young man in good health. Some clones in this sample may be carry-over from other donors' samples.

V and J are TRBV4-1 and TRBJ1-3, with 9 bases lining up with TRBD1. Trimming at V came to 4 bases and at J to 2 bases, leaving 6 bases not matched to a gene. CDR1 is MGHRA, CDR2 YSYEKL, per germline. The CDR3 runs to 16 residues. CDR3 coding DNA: TGCGCCAGCAGCCTTTCGGACAGGGGCCCTGGAAACACCATATATTTT. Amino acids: CASSLSDRGPGNTIYF.

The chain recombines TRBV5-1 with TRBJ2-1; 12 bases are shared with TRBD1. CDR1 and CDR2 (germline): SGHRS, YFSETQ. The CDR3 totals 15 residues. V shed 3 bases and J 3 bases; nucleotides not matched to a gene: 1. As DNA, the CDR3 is TGCGCCAGCAGCTGGGACAGGGGGCTCTACAATGAGCAGTTCTTC. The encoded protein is CASSWDRGLYNEQFF. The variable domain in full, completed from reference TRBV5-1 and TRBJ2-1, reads KAGVTQTPRYLIKTRGQQVTLSCSPISGHRSVSWYQQTPGQGLQFLFEYFSETQRNKGNFPGRFSGRQFSNSRSEMNVSTLELGDSALYLCASSWDRGLYNEQFFGPGTRLTVL.

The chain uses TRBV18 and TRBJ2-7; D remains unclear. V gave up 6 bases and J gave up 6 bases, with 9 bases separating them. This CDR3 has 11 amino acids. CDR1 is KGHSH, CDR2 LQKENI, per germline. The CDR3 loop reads CASSGVGEQYF. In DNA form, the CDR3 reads TGTGCCAGCTCCGGTGTAGGCGAGCAGTACTTC. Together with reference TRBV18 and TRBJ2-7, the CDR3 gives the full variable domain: NAGVMQNPRHLVRRRGQEARLRCSPMKGHSHVYWYRQLPEEGLKFMVYLQKENIIDESGMPKERFSAEFPKEGPSILRIQQVVRGDSAAYFCASSGVGEQYFGPGTRLTVT.

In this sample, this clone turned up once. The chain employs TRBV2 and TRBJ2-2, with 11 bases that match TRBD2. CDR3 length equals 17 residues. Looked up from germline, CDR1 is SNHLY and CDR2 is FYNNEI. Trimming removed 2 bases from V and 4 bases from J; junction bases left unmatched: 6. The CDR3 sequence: CASSEHSGREVTGELFF. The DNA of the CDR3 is TGTGCCAGCAGTGAACATAGCGGGAGGGAGGTCACCGGGGAGCTGTTTTTT.

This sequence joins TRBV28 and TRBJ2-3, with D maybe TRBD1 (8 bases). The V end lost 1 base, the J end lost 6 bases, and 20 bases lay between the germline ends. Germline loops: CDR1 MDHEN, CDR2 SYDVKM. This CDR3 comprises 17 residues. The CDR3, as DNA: TGTGCCAGCAGTTTATTTGAGACAGGGGCCGGGGGGGATACGCAGTATTTT. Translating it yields CASSLFETGAGGDTQYF.

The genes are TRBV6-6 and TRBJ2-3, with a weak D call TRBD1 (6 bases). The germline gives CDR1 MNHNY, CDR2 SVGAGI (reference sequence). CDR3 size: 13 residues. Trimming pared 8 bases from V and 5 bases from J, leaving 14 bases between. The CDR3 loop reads CASGITGIDTQYF. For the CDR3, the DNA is TGTGCCAGCGGGATTACAGGGATAGATACGCAGTATTTT.

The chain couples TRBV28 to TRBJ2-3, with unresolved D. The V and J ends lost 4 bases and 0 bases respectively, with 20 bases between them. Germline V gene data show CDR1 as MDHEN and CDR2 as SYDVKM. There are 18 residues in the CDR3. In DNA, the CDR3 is TGTGCCAGCAGTTCGTTATCAGAGCTCGAAACTAGCACAGATACGCAGTATTTT. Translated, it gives CASSSLSELETSTDTQYF.

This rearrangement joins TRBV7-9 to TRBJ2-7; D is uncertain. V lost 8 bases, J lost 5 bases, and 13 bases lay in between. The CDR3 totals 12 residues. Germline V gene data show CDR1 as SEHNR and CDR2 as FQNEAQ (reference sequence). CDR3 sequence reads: CASRALPHEQYF. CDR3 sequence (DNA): TGTGCCAGCCGAGCCCTGCCCCACGAGCAGTACTTC. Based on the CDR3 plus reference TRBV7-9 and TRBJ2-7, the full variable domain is DTGVSQNPRHKITKRGQNVTFRCDPISEHNRLYWYRQTLGQGPEFLTYFQNEAQLEKSRLLSDRFSAERPKGSFSTLEIQRTEQGDSAMYLCASRALPHEQYFGPGTRLTVT.

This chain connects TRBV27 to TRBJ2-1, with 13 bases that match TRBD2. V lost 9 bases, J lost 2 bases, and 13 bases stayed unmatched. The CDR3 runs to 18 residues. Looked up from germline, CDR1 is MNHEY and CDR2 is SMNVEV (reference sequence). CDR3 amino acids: CASRLRGTSGITYNEQFF. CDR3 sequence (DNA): TGTGCCAGTAGGCTCCGGGGGACTAGCGGGATAACCTACAATGAGCAGTTCTTC.

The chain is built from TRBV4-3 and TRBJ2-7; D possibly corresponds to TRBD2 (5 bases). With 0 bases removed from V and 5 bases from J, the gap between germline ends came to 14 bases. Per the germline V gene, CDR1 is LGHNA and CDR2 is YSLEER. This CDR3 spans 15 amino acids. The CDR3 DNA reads TGCGCCAGCAGCCAAGAACGAGGGTTTGGTCACGAGCAGTACTTC. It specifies CASSQERGFGHEQYF.

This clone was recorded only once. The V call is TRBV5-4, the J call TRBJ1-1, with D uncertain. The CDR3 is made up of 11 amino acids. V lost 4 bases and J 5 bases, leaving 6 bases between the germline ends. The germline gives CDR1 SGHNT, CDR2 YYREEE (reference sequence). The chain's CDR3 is CASSDETEAFF. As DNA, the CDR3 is TGTGCCAGCAGCGATGAAACTGAAGCTTTCTTT.

CDR3 DNA: TGTGCCTGGAGTGACCCGGGACGGATGGAGACCCTAGCCAAAAACATTCAGTACTTC. Its translation is CAWSDPGRMETLAKNIQYF. This rearrangement joins TRBV30 to TRBJ2-4; the D gene could be TRBD1 or TRBD2 (5 bases each). V dropped 1 base and J dropped 0 bases, with 22 bases sitting between them. Germline CDR1 and CDR2: GTSNPN and SVGIG (reference sequence). CDR3 length equals 19 residues.

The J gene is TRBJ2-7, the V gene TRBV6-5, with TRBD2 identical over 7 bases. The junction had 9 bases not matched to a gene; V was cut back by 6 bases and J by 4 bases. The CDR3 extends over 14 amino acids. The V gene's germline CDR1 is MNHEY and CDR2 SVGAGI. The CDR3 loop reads CASSTSAAQYEQYF. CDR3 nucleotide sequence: TGTGCCAGCAGCACTAGCGCCGCCCAGTACGAGCAGTACTTC.

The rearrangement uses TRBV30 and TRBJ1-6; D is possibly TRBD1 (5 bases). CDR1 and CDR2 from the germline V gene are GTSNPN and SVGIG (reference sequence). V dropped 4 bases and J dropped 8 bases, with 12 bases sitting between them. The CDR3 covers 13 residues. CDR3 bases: TGTGCCTGGAACCTGGGACGGGATTCACCCCTCCACTTT. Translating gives CAWNLGRDSPLHF.

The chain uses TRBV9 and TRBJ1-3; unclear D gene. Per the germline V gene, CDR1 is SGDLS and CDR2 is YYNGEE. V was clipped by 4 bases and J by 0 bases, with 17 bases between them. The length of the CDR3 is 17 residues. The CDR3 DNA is TGTGCCAGCAGCCCAACGGGAGGCAGACCCTCTGGAAACACCATATATTTT. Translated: CASSPTGGRPSGNTIYF.

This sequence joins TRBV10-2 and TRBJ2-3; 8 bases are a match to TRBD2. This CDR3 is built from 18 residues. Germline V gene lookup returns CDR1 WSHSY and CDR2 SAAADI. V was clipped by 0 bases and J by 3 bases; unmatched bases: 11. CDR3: CASSESKGLGPWTDTQYF. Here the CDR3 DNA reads TGCGCCAGCAGTGAGTCGAAGGGACTAGGCCCTTGGACAGATACGCAGTATTTT.

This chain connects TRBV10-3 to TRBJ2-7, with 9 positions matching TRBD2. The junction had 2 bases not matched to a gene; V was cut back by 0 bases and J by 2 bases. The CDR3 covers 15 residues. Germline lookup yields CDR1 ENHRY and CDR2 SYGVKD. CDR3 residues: CAISESGLAPYEQYF. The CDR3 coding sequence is TGTGCCATCAGTGAGTCGGGACTAGCCCCCTACGAGCAGTACTTC.

The CDR3 DNA follows: TGTGCCAGCAGTTCCGGACTAGCGGGGGAGCAGTACTTC. This gives the protein CASSSGLAGEQYF. The genes are TRBV6-6 and TRBJ2-7; 12 nucleotides line up with TRBD2. Germline CDR1 MNHNY, CDR2 SVGAGI (reference sequence). The CDR3 is 13 residues long. V lost 4 bases to trimming and J lost 7 bases; unmatched junction nucleotides: 2.